This T cell receptor beta chain was captured by sequencing in a study of shared clonotypes between healthy human individuals. Overall study: Each donor contributed plates that comprised three CD4 naive, three CD4 memory, two CD8 naive and one CD8 memory.

About this clone itself: This is likely an artifact of a read error, given a far larger clone one base away. The same CDR3 is also encoded by other DNA sequences in this sample.

Germline V CDR1 and CDR2: SGHAT, FQDESV (reference sequence). Germline trimming cut 6 bases from V and 3 bases from J; bases unmatched to any gene: 8. This CDR3 spans 15 amino acids. Produced via immunoSEQ multiplex PCR; TCRdb's table is partial and in-frame only. Of over 850,000 clones listed, 75% to 80% are singletons. Sequencing used memory CD4+ T cells from PBMCs. Stated subset: CD45RA-negative fraction. This chain uses TRBV11-1 with TRBJ2-1; TRBD2 aligns across 7 bases. The TCR comes from a man younger than 35 in good health. Some clones in this sample may be carry-over from other donors' samples. The DNA for the CDR3 is TGTGCCAGCAGTGCCAAAGCGGGAATCTACAATGAGCAGTTCTTC. Translated, it gives CASSAKAGIYNEQFF.